This T cell receptor beta chain was recovered during a study of metastatic and nonmetastatic thyroid tumors. TCRdb reprocessed the PCR reads using MiXCR. The sample consists of 25,000 to 30,000 clones, about 15% of them appearing once. Germline V gene lookup returns CDR1 MNHNS and CDR2 SASEGT. Trimming at V came to 7 bases and at J to 5 bases, leaving 8 bases not matched to a gene. This CDR3 is 13 amino acids long. No patient had received any treatment before thyroid surgery. This clone is medium-sized (0.01 to 0.1%) by share. This TCR came from a male donor with papillary thyroid cancer or a benign thyroid nodule (not recorded which). Some clones in this sample may be carry-over from other donors' samples. The rearrangement uses TRBV6-1 and TRBJ2-7, with 7 bases aligning to TRBD1. Sequencing used blood. In nucleotides, the CDR3 is TGTGCCAGCACCGACAGGGCGATCAACGAGCAGTACTTC. It codes for CASTDRAINEQYF.